This TCR beta chain was sequenced in a study of T cells in localized non-small cell lung cancer. The CDR3 covers 13 residues. Trimming removed 1 base at V and 5 bases at J, with 6 bases between. Per the germline V gene, CDR1 is MGHDK and CDR2 is SYGVNS. Produced via immunoSEQ multiplex PCR; TCRdb's table is partial and in-frame only. The table records over a thousand clones, around a third of them present only once. The receptor's source is a woman between 35 and 70 years old with stage I lung adenocarcinoma. The genes are TRBV25-1 and TRBJ1-5; a weak D match, TRBD1 (5 bases). The sample was normal lung tissue next to the tumor, taken before any cancer treatment. This chain's CDR3 is CASSEWGDQPQHF. The CDR3 bases are TGTGCCAGCAGTGAATGGGGGGATCAGCCCCAGCATTTT. The full variable domain, completed using reference TRBV25-1 and TRBJ1-5, is EADIYQTPRYLVIGTGKKITLECSQTMGHDKMYWYQQDPGMELHLIHYSYGVNSTEKGDLSSESTVSRIRTEHFPLTLESARPSHTSQYLCASSEWGDQPQHFGDGTRLSIL.